Presented here are 10 T cell receptor beta chains from one specimen sequenced in a study of CXCR3-negative and CXCR3-positive naive CD8 T cells. UMI-tagged TRB cDNA libraries were built via 5' RACE. TCRdb re-called the 5' RACE reads and catalogs CDR3 proteins one per entry, DNA excluded. Reported are around 96,000 distinct CDR3 sequences; the ten largest clones contain over 1.5%. Sequenced sample: naive CXCR3- CD8+ T cells from blood. Subset given: CD45RO-CCR7+CD27+CD95- naive CD8+ T cells lacking CXCR3 (TNR3-). Receptor source: a human donor in good health. Some clones in this sample may be carry-over from other donors' samples.

J is TRBJ2-7 and V is TRBV25-1; TCRdb indicates TRBD2, and absent DNA this call remains unverified. Germline-derived CDR1 and CDR2 are MGHDK and SYGVNS. The CDR3 spans 16 residues. The CDR3 sequence: CASSDSGTTVSYEQYF.

The chain joins TRBV15 to TRBJ2-2; with no DNA, the TCRdb D assignment of TRBD1 cannot be verified. Germline V gene sequence: CDR1 LNHNV, CDR2 YYDKDF (reference sequence). This CDR3 spans 14 amino acids. This chain's CDR3 is CATSSRQGIGELFF.

The chain combines TRBV29-1 with TRBJ2-7; absent DNA, TCRdb's TRBD1 call cannot be checked. The germline CDR1 and CDR2 sequences are SQVTM and ANQGSEA. The CDR3 runs 12 residues. The CDR3 region is CSVVDGNYEQYF.

This CDR3 is CASSFYPLDSGYEQYF. This chain links TRBV28 with TRBJ2-7; no DNA is available, so the TRBD2 call from TCRdb remains unchecked. The CDR3 runs 16 residues. Per the germline V gene, CDR1 is MDHEN and CDR2 is SYDVKM.

The chain combines TRBV29-1 with TRBJ2-1. Per the germline V gene, CDR1 is SQVTM and CDR2 is ANQGSEA. The CDR3 loop spans 13 amino acids. Here the CDR3 reads CSVEESGGDEQFF.

CDR3 protein: CASSLAADLGTGELFF. J is TRBJ2-2 and V is TRBV11-3. The CDR3 is 16 amino acids. Per the germline V gene, CDR1 is SGHNT and CDR2 is YENEEA. Full variable domain (remainder filled in from reference TRBV11-3 and TRBJ2-2): EAGVVQSPRYKIIEKKQPVAFWCNPISGHNTLYWYLQNLGQGPELLIRYENEEAVDDSQLPKDRFSAERLKGVDSTLKIQPAELGDSAVYLCASSLAADLGTGELFFGEGSRLTVL.

This chain links TRBV19 with TRBJ2-1; TCRdb lists TRBD1, though no DNA is available to test this call. CDR1 LNHDA and CDR2 SQIVND come from the germline V gene (reference sequence). CDR3 length equals 16 residues. The CDR3 is CASSELTRWSYNEQFF.

This chain links TRBV6-1 with TRBJ1-5; as DNA is missing, the TRBD1 call by TCRdb cannot be tested. The CDR3 contains 14 residues. Germline CDR1 is MNHNS and CDR2 is SASEGT. CDR3: CASEGGLGNQPQHF.

V usage is TRBV11-2 and J usage is TRBJ1-1; TCRdb's D gene call, TRBD1, goes unchecked for lack of DNA. The germline gives CDR1 SGHAT, CDR2 FQNNGV. CDR3 size: 15 residues. The CDR3 sequence: CASSSTGTGNTEAFF.

The chain is built from TRBV14 and TRBJ2-5; TCRdb selects TRBD1, and the lack of DNA leaves this call unchecked. Germline assignment: CDR1 SGHDN and CDR2 FVKESK. The CDR3 has 15 amino acids. The CDR3 here is CASSHRTPLQETQYF.